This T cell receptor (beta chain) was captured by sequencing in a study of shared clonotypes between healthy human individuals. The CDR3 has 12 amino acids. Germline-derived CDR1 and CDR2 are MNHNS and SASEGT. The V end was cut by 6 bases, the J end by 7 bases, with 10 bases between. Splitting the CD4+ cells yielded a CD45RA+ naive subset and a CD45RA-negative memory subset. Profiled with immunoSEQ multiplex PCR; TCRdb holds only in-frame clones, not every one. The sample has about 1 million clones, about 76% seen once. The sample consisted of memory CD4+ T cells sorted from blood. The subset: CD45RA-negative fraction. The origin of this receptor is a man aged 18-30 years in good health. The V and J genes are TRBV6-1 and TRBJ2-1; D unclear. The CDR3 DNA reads TGTGCCAGCAGGGAGTTTGGGAATGAGCAGTTCTTC. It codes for CASREFGNEQFF.